These 12 T cell receptor beta chains share one sample of origin, sequenced in a study of T cells after yellow fever vaccination. TCRdb analysed the 5' RACE reads with MiXCR anew, one entry per CDR3 protein. This table holds 75,000 to 100,000 distinct CDR3 sequences, roughly 9% found once. The specimen comprised CD8+ T cells not binding an NS4B(214-222) dextramer, sorted from PBMCs, sampled approximately 16 days after the first yellow fever vaccination. The source is a man between 18 and 35 years old who received the YFV17D yellow fever vaccine.

The rearrangement uses TRBV18 and TRBJ2-1, with TRBD2 matching over 16 bases. Germline-derived CDR1 and CDR2 are KGHSH and LQKENI. J lost 2 bases, V lost 3 bases, and 1 base had no gene match. The CDR3 is 17 residues long. DNA of the CDR3: TGTGCCAGCTCACCCGGGACTAGCGGGGGGGCCTACAATGAGCAGTTCTTC. Translated, it gives CASSPGTSGGAYNEQFF.

This clonotype was counted only a few times. V is TRBV29-1 and J is TRBJ1-1, with D possibly matching TRBD1 (5 bases). V shed 0 bases and J shed 3 bases, with 11 bases lying between them. This CDR3 is 14 amino acids long. CDR1 and CDR2 from the germline V gene are SQVTM and ANQGSEA. CDR3 protein: CSVEEGQGDTEAFF. The CDR3 coding sequence is TGCAGCGTTGAAGAGGGGCAGGGAGACACTGAAGCTTTCTTT.

Many counts were recorded for this clonotype. J is TRBJ2-1 and V is TRBV15; no clear D gene. The length of the CDR3 is 14 residues. Germline V gene lookup returns CDR1 LNHNV and CDR2 YYDKDF (reference sequence). Trimming shortened V by 3 bases and J by 12 bases, and 18 bases separated the two germline ends. Here the CDR3 DNA reads TGTGCCACCAGCAGCGAGCCTATAGATACTGGGCAGTTCTTC. Amino acid sequence: CATSSEPIDTGQFF.

This clonotype was seen a handful of times. V and J are TRBV4-1 and TRBJ1-4; D is ambiguous. V was trimmed by 5 bases and J by 0 bases, leaving 7 bases between them. CDR1 and CDR2 from the germline V gene are MGHRA and YSYEKL. This CDR3 contains 14 residues. For the CDR3, the DNA is TGCGCCAGCAGCAGGATTACAACTAATGAAAAACTGTTTTTT. It codes for CASSRITTNEKLFF.

This clonotype was observed a handful of times. This chain connects TRBV29-1 to TRBJ2-2; TRBD1 agrees at 9 bases. Germline-derived CDR1 and CDR2 are SQVTM and ANQGSEA. With V trimmed by 6 bases and J by 4 bases, 3 bases remained unmatched. The CDR3 totals 13 residues. The CDR3 here is CSVDRGGTGELFF. The CDR3 DNA sequence: TGCAGCGTGGACAGGGGTGGCACCGGGGAGCTGTTTTTT.

This clonotype has only a few counts. The chain recombines TRBV7-9 with TRBJ2-5; D is unresolved. The V gene lost 0 bases and the J gene lost 5 bases, with 10 bases spanning the gap. The germline CDR1 and CDR2 sequences are SEHNR and FQNEAQ (reference sequence). This CDR3 spans 14 amino acids. CDR3 nucleotides: TGTGCCAGCAGCTTAGCGACCCCCGGGGAGACCCAGTACTTC. Its translation: CASSLATPGETQYF.

The sample holds a few counts of this clonotype. J is TRBJ2-1 and V is TRBV7-7; maybe TRBD1 (5 bases). V was cut by 1 base and J by 4 bases, with 14 bases left in between. The germline V gene has CDR1 SSHAT and CDR2 FNYEAQ (reference sequence). CDR3 length equals 16 residues. As DNA, the CDR3 is TGTGCCAGCAGCTTAGGGTGGGGCGCCCGGTACAATGAGCAGTTCTTC. The encoded protein is CASSLGWGARYNEQFF.

The rearrangement joins TRBV9 to TRBJ2-7, with D possibly being TRBD1 or TRBD2 (5 bases each). This CDR3 has 12 amino acids. Trimming took 7 bases from V and 5 from J, leaving 13 bases between them. CDR1 SGDLS and CDR2 YYNGEE come from the germline V gene. CDR3 bases: TGTGCCAGCGAGGGGCCCGGCCACGAGCAGTACTTC. It is translated as CASEGPGHEQYF.

V is TRBV20-1 and J is TRBJ2-5, with TRBD2 as a possible D gene (5 bases). The length of the CDR3 is 15 residues. V lost 2 bases and J 1 base, leaving 14 bases between the germline ends. Germline CDR1 reads DFQATT; CDR2 reads SNEGSKA (reference sequence). CDR3 protein: CSARSQRIPQETQYF. In nucleotides, the CDR3 is TGCAGTGCTAGATCACAGCGGATTCCCCAAGAGACCCAGTACTTC.

To note about this clonotype: A much larger clone differs by one base, so this may be a read error. This CDR3 is missing its conserved last phenylalanine or tryptophan, likely due to a read error. The CDR3 region has the DNA TGTGCCAGCAGTTTAGACGCAGCCTACAATGAGCAGTTCTCC. It translates to CASSLDAAYNEQFS. The chain couples TRBV27 to TRBJ2-1; D unclear. Germline V gene data show CDR1 as MNHEY and CDR2 as SMNVEV (reference sequence). With 2 bases removed from V and 2 bases from J, the gap between germline ends came to 7 bases. There are 14 residues in the CDR3.

This clonotype came up a few times. The chain links TRBV7-6 to TRBJ2-7; 7 bases are a match to TRBD1. V shed 2 bases and J 4 bases; nucleotides not matched to a gene: 2. This CDR3 is 13 amino acids long. Germline loops: CDR1 SGHVS, CDR2 FNYEAQ. DNA of the CDR3: TGTGCCAGCAGCTTATGGGACAGATACGAGCAGTACTTC. Translation: CASSLWDRYEQYF.

The rearrangement uses TRBV5-5 and TRBJ1-1; weak D call: TRBD1 (5 bases). Trimming left V 0 bases short and J 7 bases short, with 13 bases between. The CDR3 extends over 14 amino acids. The V gene's germline CDR1 is SGHKS and CDR2 YYEKEE (reference sequence). The CDR3 DNA reads TGTGCCAGCAGCTTGGGACAGCTGAGGGGTGAAGCTTTCTTT. This sequence encodes CASSLGQLRGEAFF. The full variable domain, completed using reference TRBV5-5 and TRBJ1-1, is DAGVTQSPTHLIKTRGQQVTLRCSPISGHKSVSWYQQVLGQGPQFIFQYYEKEERGRGNFPDRFSARQFPNYSSELNVNALLLGDSALYLCASSLGQLRGEAFFGQGTRLTVV.